Below are 29 T cell receptor beta chains sequenced from a single sample in a study of post-analysis software for immune sequencing data. Study-level findings and limits: When patients were compared with controls, 4 or 5 TRBV segments were more frequent, TRBV5-6, TRBV5-1 and TRBV20-1 among them.

Antigens of these TCRs are unknown. Libraries were made from TCR beta cDNA, and they carried unique molecular identifiers. TCRdb ran MiXCR on the PCR reads and lists one entry per CDR3 protein. The table has approximately 690,000 distinct CDR3 sequences, more than 50% seen once. Sequences were obtained from blood. These receptors came from a girl aged 2-10 years with multiple sclerosis.

The chain employs TRBV5-1 and TRBJ2-5; 7 bases agree with TRBD1. V gave up 3 bases and J gave up 3 bases; unmatched junction bases: 11. Germline lookup yields CDR1 SGHRS and CDR2 YFSETQ. The CDR3 consists of 16 residues. The CDR3 loop reads CASSSPRDSLEETQYF. CDR3 DNA: TGCGCCAGCAGCTCCCCCAGGGACAGTTTAGAAGAGACCCAGTACTTC.

The J gene is TRBJ2-1, the V gene TRBV5-1; TRBD1 might be the D (5 bases). Germline V gene data show CDR1 as SGHRS and CDR2 as YFSETQ. The V gene lost 0 bases and the J gene lost 1 base, with 14 bases spanning the gap. The CDR3 contains 17 residues. Here the CDR3 reads CASSLGVLAGSYNEQFF. CDR3 sequence (DNA): TGCGCCAGCAGCTTGGGGGTCCTGGCAGGGTCCTACAATGAGCAGTTCTTC.

The V call is TRBV7-2, the J call TRBJ2-5; 7 positions match TRBD2. The J segment lost 6 bases and the V segment lost 3 bases, leaving 4 bases of the junction unmatched. This CDR3 region has 13 residues. From germline, CDR1 is SGHTA and CDR2 FQGNSA. Here the CDR3 DNA reads TGTGCCAGCAGCTTTCCTAGCGGAAAGACCCAGTACTTC. This codes for CASSFPSGKTQYF.

The chain has TRBV3-1 and TRBJ2-1; 8 nucleotides line up with TRBD2. Germline lookup yields CDR1 LGHDT and CDR2 YNNKEL (reference sequence). V lost 6 bases, J lost 2 bases, and 9 bases stayed unmatched. The CDR3 is 16 residues long. CDR3 region: CASREHSGNAYNEQFF. In DNA, the CDR3 is TGTGCCAGCAGGGAACATAGCGGGAATGCCTACAATGAGCAGTTCTTC.

The chain uses TRBV29-1 and TRBJ2-1, with TRBD2 matching over 7 bases. Germline V gene sequence: CDR1 SQVTM, CDR2 ANQGSEA. Trimming took 0 bases from V and 3 from J; bases not matched to a gene: 8. This CDR3 is 16 amino acids long. The CDR3 is CSVEDQIGGGYNEQFF. The CDR3 DNA reads as TGCAGCGTTGAAGATCAGATTGGCGGGGGCTACAATGAGCAGTTCTTC.

V gene TRBV7-9 combines with J gene TRBJ2-5; 12 bases map to TRBD2. The CDR3 is 14 amino acids. CDR1 is SEHNR, CDR2 FQNEAQ, per germline (reference sequence). In nucleotides, the CDR3 is TGTGCGATTCGACTAGCGGGGGCTCAAGAGACCCAGTACTTC. It codes for CAIRLAGAQETQYF.

The CDR3 here is CASSLPTLSGRGNEQFF. The CDR3 nucleotides are TGCGCCAGCAGCTTGCCGACTCTTAGCGGGAGAGGGAATGAGCAGTTCTTC. The chain uses TRBV5-1 and TRBJ2-1; TRBD2 agrees at 9 bases. Germline CDR1 and CDR2: SGHRS and YFSETQ. J gave up 7 bases and V 1 base, and 12 bases lay outside the gene matches. This CDR3 spans 17 amino acids.

The chain recombines TRBV6-1 with TRBJ2-1, with 13 bases aligning to TRBD2. The germline CDR1 and CDR2 sequences are MNHNS and SASEGT. The CDR3 is 17 amino acids. Trimming took 7 bases from V and 0 from J; bases not matched to a gene: 6. The CDR3 DNA sequence: TGTGCCAGCACCTTAGGACTAGCGGGAGACTCCTACAATGAGCAGTTCTTC. It codes for CASTLGLAGDSYNEQFF.

The J gene is TRBJ1-1, the V gene TRBV6-6; 9 nucleotides align to TRBD1. The CDR3 covers 15 residues. Germline loops: CDR1 MNHNY, CDR2 SVGAGI (reference sequence). V trimming: 2 bases; J trimming: 4 bases; junction bases outside the gene matches: 5. CDR3 residues: CASSYVQGAVTEAFF. DNA for the CDR3: TGTGCCAGCAGTTACGTACAGGGGGCTGTCACTGAAGCTTTCTTT.

Only a few counts were recorded for this clonotype. The rearrangement joins TRBV19 to TRBJ1-2, with 11 positions matching TRBD1. From germline, CDR1 is LNHDA and CDR2 SQIVND (reference sequence). The V and J ends lost 3 bases and 5 bases, in that order; junction bases with no gene match: 11. This CDR3 has 17 amino acids. The CDR3 DNA reads TGTGCCAGTAGTATCACCCCGGGACAGGGGGATGAGTATGGCTACACCTTC. This encodes CASSITPGQGDEYGYTF.

This chain joins TRBV20-1 and TRBJ2-3; unclear D gene. Trimming cost V 7 bases and J 1 base, with 15 bases left between them. The CDR3 is made up of 14 amino acids. The germline gives CDR1 DFQATT, CDR2 SNEGSKA (reference sequence). The CDR3: CSGTRGPRTDTQYF. CDR3 nucleotides: TGCAGTGGGACCCGAGGCCCGCGCACAGATACGCAGTATTTT.

The chain recombines TRBV6-6 with TRBJ2-7; 7 positions agree with TRBD1. Germline V CDR1 and CDR2: MNHNY, SVGAGI (reference sequence). The CDR3 sequence is 14 residues long. The ends lost 6 bases at V and 2 bases at J; junction bases unmatched: 7. Here the CDR3 reads CASRTTGATYEQYF. As DNA, the CDR3 is TGTGCCAGCAGAACCACAGGGGCCACCTACGAGCAGTACTTC.

This chain uses TRBV20-1 with TRBJ2-1, with TRBD1 as a possible D gene (6 bases). The CDR3 totals 20 residues. Per the germline V gene, CDR1 is DFQATT and CDR2 is SNEGSKA (reference sequence). Trimming cost V 1 base and J 0 bases, with 25 bases left between them. The CDR3 is CSARVLSVGAYTSSYNEQFF. The CDR3 DNA is TGCAGTGCTAGAGTATTATCCGTGGGGGCGTACACTAGCTCCTACAATGAGCAGTTCTTC.

The CDR3 loop reads CASSPSVVFEQYF. DNA of the CDR3: TGTGCCAGCAGCCCAAGCGTGGTTTTTGAGCAGTACTTC. V usage is TRBV3-1 and J usage is TRBJ2-7; D is undetermined. This CDR3 comprises 13 residues. V lost 4 bases, J lost 7 bases, and 14 bases lay in between. Germline CDR1 LGHDT, CDR2 YNNKEL (reference sequence).

This rearrangement joins TRBV5-1 to TRBJ2-3, with D possibly being TRBD2 (6 bases). The germline gives CDR1 SGHRS, CDR2 YFSETQ. This CDR3 has 15 amino acids. V lost 4 bases to trimming and J lost 0 bases, with 12 bases between them. This chain's CDR3 is CASSHGTGSTDTQYF. The CDR3 bases are TGCGCCAGCAGCCACGGGACTGGTAGCACAGATACGCAGTATTTT. The complete variable domain, with remaining parts taken from reference TRBV5-1 and TRBJ2-3, reads KAGVTQTPRYLIKTRGQQVTLSCSPISGHRSVSWYQQTPGQGLQFLFEYFSETQRNKGNFPGRFSGRQFSNSRSEMNVSTLELGDSALYLCASSHGTGSTDTQYFGPGTRLTVL.

V and J are TRBV10-2 and TRBJ2-1; TRBD2 matches at 10 bases. Germline values: CDR1 WSHSY, CDR2 SAAADI. The CDR3 sequence is 15 residues long. V dropped 6 bases and J dropped 9; count of bases not matched to a gene: 11. The CDR3 DNA is TGCGCCAGCAGGCTGGCAGCGGGGGGGCAGGGTGAGCAGTTCTTC. It translates to CASRLAAGGQGEQFF.

This clonotype was observed a few times. This rearrangement joins TRBV10-3 to TRBJ2-5, with D tentatively TRBD2 (6 bases). V was trimmed by 5 bases and J by 4 bases, leaving 17 bases between them. The V gene's germline CDR1 is ENHRY and CDR2 SYGVKD. There are 15 residues in the CDR3. The CDR3 DNA follows: TGTGCCATCAGTAAAGCGGGCCAAGGACCAGAGACCCAGTACTTC. Protein product: CAISKAGQGPETQYF.

The chain combines TRBV20-1 with TRBJ2-1, with TRBD1 matching over 10 bases. The CDR3 length is 14 residues. Germline V gene data show CDR1 as DFQATT and CDR2 as SNEGSKA (reference sequence). Germline trimming cut 3 bases from V and 5 bases from J; bases unmatched to any gene: 4. The CDR3 coding sequence is TGCAGTGCTAGGGAAGGGACAGGGGACAATGAGCAGTTCTTC. Encoded protein: CSAREGTGDNEQFF.

The V gene is TRBV12-3 or TRBV12-4, the J gene TRBJ2-3; no clear D gene. The CDR3 consists of 14 residues. V was cut by 5 bases and J by 3 bases, with 12 bases left in between. In nucleotides, the CDR3 is TGTGCCAGCAGTCGGACGGAACCAACAGATACGCAGTATTTT. This codes for CASSRTEPTDTQYF.

As for this clonotype: A read error is possible here, since a much larger clone lies one base away. The rearrangement links TRBV29-1 to TRBJ2-3; D gene uncertain. V lost 3 bases to trimming and J lost 2 bases, with 3 bases between them. The CDR3 is made up of 11 amino acids. The germline V gene encodes CDR1 SQVTM and CDR2 ANQGSEA. The CDR3 loop reads CSVDTTDTQYF. CDR3 in DNA: TGCAGCGTTGATACCACAGATACGCAGTATTTT.

V gene TRBV4-1 combines with J gene TRBJ2-1; 12 positions agree with TRBD2. With 2 bases clipped from V and 7 bases from J, the junction kept 6 bases outside the gene matches. Germline V CDR1 and CDR2: MGHRA, YSYEKL. The CDR3 has 16 amino acids. CDR3 sequence: CASSQLYGLAGNEQFF. The CDR3 region has the DNA TGCGCCAGCAGCCAACTCTATGGACTAGCGGGAAATGAGCAGTTCTTC.

The chain uses TRBV6-1 and TRBJ2-6; TRBD1 matches 12 bases. CDR1 is MNHNS and CDR2 is SASEGT in the germline V gene. The CDR3 runs 18 residues. After removal of 6 bases from V and 4 bases from J, the junction contained 10 bases not matched to a gene. In DNA form, the CDR3 reads TGTGCCAGCAGCCTAGAGGGACAGGGGGCAAGAGGGGCCAACGTCCTGACTTTC. As protein: CASSLEGQGARGANVLTF.

The chain is built from TRBV5-1 and TRBJ2-1; TRBD1 aligns across 11 bases. The CDR3 is 16 amino acids. Per the germline V gene, CDR1 is SGHRS and CDR2 is YFSETQ. With 0 bases clipped from V and 6 bases from J, the junction kept 5 bases outside the gene matches. The CDR3 is CASSLDRDRGGNEQFF. The CDR3 DNA reads as TGCGCCAGCAGCTTGGACCGGGACAGGGGGGGCAATGAGCAGTTCTTC.

The V gene is TRBV29-1, the J gene TRBJ2-3; 10 bases map to TRBD2. Germline CDR1 reads SQVTM; CDR2 reads ANQGSEA. J was trimmed by 4 bases and V by 3 bases; bases with no gene match: 7. This CDR3 is built from 15 residues. CDR3 loop: CSVDLLAGVSDTQYF. The CDR3 bases are TGCAGCGTTGATCTTCTAGCGGGAGTTTCAGATACGCAGTATTTT.

This chain connects TRBV29-1 to TRBJ2-5; tentative D call: TRBD2 (5 bases). TRBJ2-7 explains the end of the DNA better; the J call may be wrong. The CDR3 is made up of 13 amino acids. CDR1 is SQVTM, CDR2 ANQGSEA, per germline. CDR3 bases: TGCAGTTGTTTAGACTCGGGATCCTACGAGCAGTACTTC. Its translation is CSCLDSGSYEQYF.

The chain combines TRBV5-1 with TRBJ2-7; D unclear. The CDR3 spans 14 residues. V was cut by 4 bases and J by 4 bases, with 15 bases left in between. Germline CDR1 is SGHRS and CDR2 is YFSETQ. Here the CDR3 DNA reads TGCGCCAGCAGCCCCCGGGTGGGTCAGTACGAGCAGTACTTC. Translated: CASSPRVGQYEQYF.

This chain joins TRBV28 and TRBJ2-5; no clear D. The end of the DNA aligns better with TRBJ2-7, so the J call may be wrong. Germline-derived CDR1 and CDR2 are MDHEN and SYDVKM. This CDR3 has 14 residues. CDR3 sequence: CASSYGRAIYEQYF. In DNA, the CDR3 is TGTGCCAGCAGTTATGGCCGGGCGATCTACGAGCAGTACTTC.

This clonotype was seen a few times. The rearrangement uses TRBV11-2 and TRBJ1-2; TRBD1 agrees at 8 bases. Germline V gives CDR1 SGHAT, CDR2 FQNNGV. The CDR3 covers 16 residues. V dropped 5 bases and J dropped 5; count of bases not matched to a gene: 13. Here the CDR3 DNA reads TGTGCCAGCAGCCTCGTCAGGGGGCCCCTAGGGTATGGCTACACCTTC. This codes for CASSLVRGPLGYGYTF.

The chain couples TRBV7-9 to TRBJ2-1; 11 nucleotides align to TRBD1. Germline values: CDR1 SEHNR, CDR2 FQNEAQ (reference sequence). The CDR3 loop spans 17 amino acids. The V segment lost 3 bases and the J segment 7 bases; nucleotides outside the gene matches: 11. The CDR3 sequence: CASSFLAGQGANNEQFF. The CDR3 DNA reads TGTGCCAGCAGCTTTCTGGCTGGACAGGGGGCGAATAATGAGCAGTTCTTC. Full variable domain (outside the CDR3, taken from reference TRBV7-9 and TRBJ2-1): DTGVSQNPRHKITKRGQNVTFRCDPISEHNRLYWYRQTLGQGPEFLTYFQNEAQLEKSRLLSDRFSAERPKGSFSTLEIQRTEQGDSAMYLCASSFLAGQGANNEQFFGPGTRLTVL.